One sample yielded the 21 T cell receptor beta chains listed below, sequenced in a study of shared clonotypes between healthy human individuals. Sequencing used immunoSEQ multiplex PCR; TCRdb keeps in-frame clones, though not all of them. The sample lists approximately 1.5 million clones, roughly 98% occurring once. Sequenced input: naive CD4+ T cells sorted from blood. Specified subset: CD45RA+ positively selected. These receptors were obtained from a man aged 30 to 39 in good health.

The CDR3 region is CASSLVGRGTSTDTQYF. Here the CDR3 DNA reads TGCGCCAGCAGCTTGGTAGGCAGGGGCACTAGCACAGATACGCAGTATTTT. V and J are TRBV5-1 and TRBJ2-3; D perhaps matches TRBD1 (6 bases). Between the trimmed V and J ends, which lost 0 bases and 0 bases, there was a span of 14 bases. Germline CDR1 SGHRS, CDR2 YFSETQ. The CDR3 has 17 amino acids.

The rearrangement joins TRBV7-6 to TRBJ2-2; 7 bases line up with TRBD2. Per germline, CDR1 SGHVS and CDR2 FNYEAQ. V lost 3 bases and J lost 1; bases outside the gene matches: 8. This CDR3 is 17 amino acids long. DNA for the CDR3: TGTGCCAGCAGCTTGGGGGTAGCGGGCATGAACACCGGGGAGCTGTTTTTT. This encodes CASSLGVAGMNTGELFF.

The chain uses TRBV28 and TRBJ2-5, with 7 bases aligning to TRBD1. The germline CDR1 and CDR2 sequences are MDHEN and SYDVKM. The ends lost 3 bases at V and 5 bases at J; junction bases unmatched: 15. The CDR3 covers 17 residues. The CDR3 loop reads CASSFPLGQGDWETQYF. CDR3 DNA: TGTGCCAGCAGTTTTCCCCTCGGGCAGGGGGATTGGGAGACCCAGTACTTC. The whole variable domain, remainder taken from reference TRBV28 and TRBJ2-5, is DVKVTQSSRYLVKRTGEKVFLECVQDMDHENMFWYRQDPGLGLRLIYFSYDVKMKEKGDIPEGYSVSREKKERFSLILESASTNQTSMYLCASSFPLGQGDWETQYFGPGTRLLVL.

CDR3 bases: TGCAGTGCTAGAGCGGCTGAAAAACTGTTTTTT. Translating gives CSARAAEKLFF. This sequence joins TRBV20-1 and TRBJ1-4; D is unclear. This CDR3 is 11 amino acids long. The germline V and J ends were trimmed by 1 base and 7 bases, with 4 bases remaining between them. Per the germline V gene, CDR1 is DFQATT and CDR2 is SNEGSKA (reference sequence).

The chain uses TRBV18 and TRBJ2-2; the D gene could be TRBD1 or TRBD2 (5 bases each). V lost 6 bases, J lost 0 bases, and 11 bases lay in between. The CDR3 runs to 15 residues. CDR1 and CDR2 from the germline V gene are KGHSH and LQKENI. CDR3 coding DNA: TGTGCCAGCTCCCAAACGGGACCGAACACCGGGGAGCTGTTTTTT. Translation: CASSQTGPNTGELFF.

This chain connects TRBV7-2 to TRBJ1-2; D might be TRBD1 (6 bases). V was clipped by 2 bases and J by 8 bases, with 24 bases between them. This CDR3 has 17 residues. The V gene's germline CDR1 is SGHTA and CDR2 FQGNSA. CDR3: CASSLIRQVRHMGGYTF. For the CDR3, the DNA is TGTGCCAGCAGCTTAATCCGACAGGTTCGGCATATGGGAGGCTACACCTTC. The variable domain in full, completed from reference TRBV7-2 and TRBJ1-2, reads GAGVSQSPSNKVTEKGKDVELRCDPISGHTALYWYRQSLGQGLEFLIYFQGNSAPDKSGLPSDRFSAERTGGSVSTLTIQRTQQEDSAVYLCASSLIRQVRHMGGYTFGSGTRLTVV.

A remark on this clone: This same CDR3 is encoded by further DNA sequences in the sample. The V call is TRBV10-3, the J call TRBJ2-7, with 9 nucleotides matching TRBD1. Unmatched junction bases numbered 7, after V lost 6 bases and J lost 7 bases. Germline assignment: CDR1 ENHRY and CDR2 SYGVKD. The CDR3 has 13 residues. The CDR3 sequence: CAISGTGLGEQYF. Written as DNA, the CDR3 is TGTGCCATCAGCGGGACAGGGCTAGGGGAGCAGTACTTC.

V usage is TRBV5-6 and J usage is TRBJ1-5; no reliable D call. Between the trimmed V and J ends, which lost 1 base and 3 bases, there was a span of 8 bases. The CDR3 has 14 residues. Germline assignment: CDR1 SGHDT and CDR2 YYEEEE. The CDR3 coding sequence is TGTGCCAGCAGCTTGTTTCAGAACAATCAGCCCCAGCATTTT. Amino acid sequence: CASSLFQNNQPQHF. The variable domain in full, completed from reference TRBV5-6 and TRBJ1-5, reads DAGVTQSPTHLIKTRGQQVTLRCSPKSGHDTVSWYQQALGQGPQFIFQYYEEEERQRGNFPDRFSGHQFPNYSSELNVNALLLGDSALYLCASSLFQNNQPQHFGDGTRLSIL.

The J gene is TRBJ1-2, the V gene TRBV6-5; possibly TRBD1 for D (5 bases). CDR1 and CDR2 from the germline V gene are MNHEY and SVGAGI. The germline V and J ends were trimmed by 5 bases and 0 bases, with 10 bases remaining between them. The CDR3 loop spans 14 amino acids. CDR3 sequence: CASSTRVTNYGYTF. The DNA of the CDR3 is TGTGCCAGCAGTACCAGGGTAACTAACTATGGCTACACCTTC.

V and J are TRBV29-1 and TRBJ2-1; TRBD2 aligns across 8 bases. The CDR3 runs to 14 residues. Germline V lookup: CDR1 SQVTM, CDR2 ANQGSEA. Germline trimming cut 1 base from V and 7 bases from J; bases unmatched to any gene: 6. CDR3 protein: CSVEAGGPGNEQFF. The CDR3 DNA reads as TGCAGCGTTGAAGCGGGAGGGCCGGGGAATGAGCAGTTCTTC.

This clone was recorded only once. The CDR3 nucleotides read TGCGCCAGCAGCTTGGGTCCGATGGATGAAAAACTGTTTTTT. It codes for CASSLGPMDEKLFF. The J gene is TRBJ1-4, the V gene TRBV5-1; D is unclear. The V end was cut by 0 bases, the J end by 6 bases, with 9 bases between. CDR1 SGHRS and CDR2 YFSETQ come from the germline V gene. There are 14 residues in the CDR3.

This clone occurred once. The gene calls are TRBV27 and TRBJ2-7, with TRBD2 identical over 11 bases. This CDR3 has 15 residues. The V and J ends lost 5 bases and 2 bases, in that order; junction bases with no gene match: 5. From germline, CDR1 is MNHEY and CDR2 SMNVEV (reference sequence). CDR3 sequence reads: CASSLGLAAPYEQYF. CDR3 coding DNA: TGTGCCAGCAGTCTGGGACTAGCGGCTCCCTACGAGCAGTACTTC.

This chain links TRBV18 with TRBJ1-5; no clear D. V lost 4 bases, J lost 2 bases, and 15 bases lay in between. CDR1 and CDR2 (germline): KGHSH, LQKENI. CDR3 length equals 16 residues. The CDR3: CASSQSSSDGNQPQHF. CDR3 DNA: TGTGCCAGCTCACAGAGCTCCTCGGACGGCAATCAGCCCCAGCATTTT.

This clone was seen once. The CDR3 coding sequence is TGTGCCAGCAGCTCGCAACCTACAGGGAACACTGAAGCTTTCTTT. Translated, it gives CASSSQPTGNTEAFF. The chain recombines TRBV7-2 with TRBJ1-1, with TRBD1 as a possible D gene (5 bases). CDR3 length: 15 residues. The germline CDR1 and CDR2 sequences are SGHTA and FQGNSA. Trimming took 4 bases from V and 1 from J, leaving 13 bases between them.

Here the CDR3 DNA reads TGTGCCAGCAGCTTAGCCCTAGCAGGGAACACCGGGGAGCTGTTTTTT. Translation gives CASSLALAGNTGELFF. The chain couples TRBV7-6 to TRBJ2-2; tentative D call: TRBD2 (5 bases). The germline V and J ends were trimmed by 0 bases and 1 base, with 9 bases remaining between them. Germline-derived CDR1 and CDR2 are SGHVS and FNYEAQ. The CDR3 extends over 16 amino acids.

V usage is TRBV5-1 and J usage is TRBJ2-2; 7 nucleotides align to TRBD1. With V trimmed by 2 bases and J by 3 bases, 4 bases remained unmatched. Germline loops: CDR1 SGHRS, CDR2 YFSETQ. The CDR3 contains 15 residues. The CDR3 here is CASSFTGADTGELFF. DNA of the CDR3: TGCGCCAGCAGCTTTACAGGGGCCGACACCGGGGAGCTGTTTTTT.

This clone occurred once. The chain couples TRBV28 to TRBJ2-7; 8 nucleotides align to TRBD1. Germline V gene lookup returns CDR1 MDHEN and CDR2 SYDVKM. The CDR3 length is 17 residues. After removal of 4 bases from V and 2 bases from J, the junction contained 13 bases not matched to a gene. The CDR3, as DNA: TGTGCCAGCAGTTCCACAGGGGGTTTAAACCCCCCCTACGAGCAGTACTTC. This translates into CASSSTGGLNPPYEQYF.

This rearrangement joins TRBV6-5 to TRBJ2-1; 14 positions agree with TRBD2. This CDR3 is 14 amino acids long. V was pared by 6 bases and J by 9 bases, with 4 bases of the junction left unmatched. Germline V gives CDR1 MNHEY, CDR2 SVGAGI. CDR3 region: CASSRTSGRFEQFF. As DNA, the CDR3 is TGTGCCAGCAGCCGGACTAGCGGGAGGTTTGAGCAGTTCTTC.

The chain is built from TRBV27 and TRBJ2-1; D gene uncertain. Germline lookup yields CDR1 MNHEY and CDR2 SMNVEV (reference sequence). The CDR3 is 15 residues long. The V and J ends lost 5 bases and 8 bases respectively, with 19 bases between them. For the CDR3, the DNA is TGTGCCAGCAGTCTCCGAGTCCCGACCTTGGATGAGCAGTTCTTC. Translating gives CASSLRVPTLDEQFF.

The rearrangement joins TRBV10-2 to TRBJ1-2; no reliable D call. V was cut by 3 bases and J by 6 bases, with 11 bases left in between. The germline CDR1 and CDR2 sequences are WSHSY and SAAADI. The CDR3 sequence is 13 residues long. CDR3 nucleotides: TGCGCCAGCAGTGACCCCCCCGTGCATGGCTACACCTTC. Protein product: CASSDPPVHGYTF.

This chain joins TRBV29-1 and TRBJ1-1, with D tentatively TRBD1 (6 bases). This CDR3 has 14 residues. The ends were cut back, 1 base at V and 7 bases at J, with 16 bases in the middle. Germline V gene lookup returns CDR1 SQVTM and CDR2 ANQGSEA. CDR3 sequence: CSVEGQARGGEAFF. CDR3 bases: TGCAGCGTTGAAGGGCAGGCTAGAGGGGGTGAAGCTTTCTTT. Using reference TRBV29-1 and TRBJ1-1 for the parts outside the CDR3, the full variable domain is SAVISQKPSRDICQRGTSLTIQCQVDSQVTMMFWYRQQPGQSLTLIATANQGSEATYESGFVIDKFPISRPNLTFSTLTVSNMSPEDSSIYLCSVEGQARGGEAFFGQGTRLTVV.